Each of the 20 T cell receptor beta chains below was sequenced from the same sample in a study of T cell responses to AZD1222 COVID-19 vaccine. Clones were read by immunoSEQ multiplex PCR, and TCRdb kept only the in-frame ones, dropping some. The data show around 58,000 clones, around 84% seen once. The starting material was peripheral blood, obtained on day 0 of AZD1222 vaccination. The receptors come from an adult in good health.

J is TRBJ2-2 and V is TRBV4-1, with a tentative D call TRBD2 (5 bases). The CDR3 is 16 residues long. Per germline, CDR1 MGHRA and CDR2 YSYEKL. Trimming took 1 base from V and 4 from J, leaving 13 bases between them. The CDR3 coding sequence is TGCGCCAGCAGCCAAGGGCCTATACGGGGCACCGGGGAGCTGTTTTTT. Amino acid sequence: CASSQGPIRGTGELFF.

The chain uses TRBV7-2 and TRBJ2-3; 9 bases are shared with TRBD2. Trimming at V came to 5 bases and at J to 0 bases, leaving 3 bases not matched to a gene. Germline CDR1 SGHTA, CDR2 FQGNSA. The CDR3 is made up of 15 amino acids. CDR3 in DNA: TGTGCCAGCAGCCGGACTAGCGTAAGCACAGATACGCAGTATTTT. Protein: CASSRTSVSTDTQYF.

This chain links TRBV29-1 with TRBJ2-4; maybe TRBD1 (6 bases). Germline V gene lookup returns CDR1 SQVTM and CDR2 ANQGSEA. CDR3 length equals 14 residues. V lost 5 bases, J lost 1 base, and 12 bases lay in between. The CDR3 region is CSVRADRAKNIQYF. In DNA, the CDR3 is TGCAGCGTTCGTGCTGACAGGGCCAAAAACATTCAGTACTTC.

V usage is TRBV7-8 and J usage is TRBJ2-6; possibly TRBD1 for D (6 bases). CDR3 length: 18 amino acids. V was pared by 1 base and J by 4 bases, with 17 bases between. The V gene's germline CDR1 is SGHVS and CDR2 FQNEAQ. The DNA of the CDR3 is TGTGCCAGCAGCTTAGTTTCGTCAGGGGCGCCAGGGGCCAACGTCCTGACTTTC. Its protein is CASSLVSSGAPGANVLTF.

The rearrangement links TRBV19 to TRBJ2-1; D remains ambiguous. CDR3 size: 10 residues. From germline, CDR1 is LNHDA and CDR2 SQIVND (reference sequence). With 4 bases removed from V and 10 bases from J, the gap between germline ends came to 5 bases. CDR3 sequence: CASSSREQFF. In DNA, the CDR3 is TGTGCCAGTAGTAGTCGGGAGCAGTTCTTC.

The rearrangement uses TRBV15 and TRBJ2-3, with D possibly being TRBD2 (5 bases). The CDR3 is 12 amino acids. V lost 9 bases, J lost 9 bases, and 16 bases lay in between. Germline-derived CDR1 and CDR2 are LNHNV and YYDKDF (reference sequence). The CDR3 spells CATGGDRRTQYF. As DNA, the CDR3 is TGTGCCACTGGAGGAGACCGGAGAACGCAGTATTTT. The entire variable domain, with the rest obtained from reference TRBV15 and TRBJ2-3, is as follows: DAMVIQNPRYQVTQFGKPVTLSCSQTLNHNVMYWYQQKSSQAPKLLFHYYDKDFNNEADTPDNFQSRRPNTSFCFLDIRSPGLGDTAMYLCATGGDRRTQYFGPGTRLTVL.

The sample holds a few counts of this clone. The chain links TRBV24-1 to TRBJ1-2; the match to TRBD1 covers 11 bases. Germline CDR1 and CDR2: KGHDR and SFDVKD. With V trimmed by 4 bases and J by 2 bases, 5 bases remained unmatched. The CDR3 contains 16 residues. CDR3 DNA sequence: TGTGCCACCAGTGACTACGGGACAGGGGGAAACTATGGCTACACCTTC. Amino acids: CATSDYGTGGNYGYTF.

This chain uses TRBV5-1 with TRBJ1-2, with 7 bases fitting TRBD1. The CDR3 extends over 15 amino acids. CDR1 is SGHRS, CDR2 YFSETQ, per germline. Trimming took 2 bases from V and 4 from J; bases not matched to a gene: 8. This chain's CDR3 is CASSFTGDEGYGYTF. DNA for the CDR3: TGCGCCAGCAGCTTTACAGGGGACGAGGGCTATGGCTACACCTTC.

This chain connects TRBV19 to TRBJ1-2; 9 nucleotides line up with TRBD1. V dropped 1 base and J dropped 8; count of bases not matched to a gene: 5. CDR3 length: 14 residues. Germline V gene sequence: CDR1 LNHDA, CDR2 SQIVND (reference sequence). As DNA, the CDR3 is TGTGCCAGTAGTATAGTGGGACAGGGATACGGCTACACCTTC. Translated: CASSIVGQGYGYTF.

In DNA form, the CDR3 reads TGTGCCAGCAGCTACCGAACAGATACGCAGTATTTT. It encodes CASSYRTDTQYF. The J gene is TRBJ2-3, the V gene TRBV11-1, with D uncertain. Germline CDR1 SGHAT, CDR2 FQDESV (reference sequence). CDR3 length equals 12 residues. V lost 4 bases, J lost 3 bases, and 5 bases lay in between.

The chain uses TRBV27 and TRBJ2-1; D call uncertain. The CDR3 runs to 14 residues. Germline CDR1 and CDR2: MNHEY and SMNVEV (reference sequence). Trimming cost V 0 bases and J 6 bases, with 9 bases left between them. The CDR3 DNA follows: TGTGCCAGCAGTTTATCGGTGGGTCCCAATGAGCAGTTCTTC. Translating it yields CASSLSVGPNEQFF.

The V and J genes are TRBV6-2 or TRBV6-3 and TRBJ2-3; D is ambiguous. Germline V gives CDR1 MNHEY, CDR2 SVGEGT. The CDR3 is 12 amino acids. V was pared by 4 bases and J by 4 bases, with 6 bases between. CDR3 sequence reads: CASSSLADTQYF. Written as DNA, the CDR3 is TGTGCCAGCAGTTCATTAGCAGATACGCAGTATTTT.

The CDR3 DNA is TGCGCCAGCAGGGCTGAAGGGTTTTTCACCGGGACAGGGGCCCAGTACTTC. The encoded protein is CASRAEGFFTGTGAQYF. The chain joins TRBV5-1 to TRBJ2-5; 10 positions match TRBD1. J gave up 9 bases and V 5 bases, and 19 bases lay outside the gene matches. Per the germline V gene, CDR1 is SGHRS and CDR2 is YFSETQ. The CDR3 totals 17 residues.

V and J are TRBV7-2 and TRBJ1-2, with no clear D. V was cut by 4 bases and J by 3 bases, with 12 bases left in between. Germline CDR1 SGHTA, CDR2 FQGNSA. This CDR3 has 14 amino acids. CDR3 DNA sequence: TGTGCCAGCAGCTACCGACGGTATGACTATGGCTACACCTTC. Translated: CASSYRRYDYGYTF.

V and J are TRBV5-1 and TRBJ2-1; TRBD2 agrees at 13 bases. Germline CDR1 SGHRS, CDR2 YFSETQ. The CDR3 covers 14 residues. V lost 7 bases to trimming and J lost 8 bases; unmatched junction nucleotides: 6. The CDR3 spells CASSGTSGMDEQFF. CDR3 DNA sequence: TGCGCCAGCTCCGGGACTAGCGGGATGGATGAGCAGTTCTTC.

This chain joins TRBV7-9 and TRBJ2-5, with D possibly TRBD2 on 5 matching bases. Germline CDR1 is SEHNR and CDR2 is FQNEAQ (reference sequence). Deletions cut 5 bases from V and 2 bases from J, with 9 bases between. CDR3 length: 13 residues. Here the CDR3 reads CASSEAVQETQYF. DNA of the CDR3: TGTGCCAGCAGCGAAGCGGTACAAGAGACCCAGTACTTC.

The chain couples TRBV3-1 (or the pseudogene TRBV3-2) to TRBJ1-6; 7 positions agree with TRBD1. Germline V lookup: CDR1 LGHDT, CDR2 YNNKEL (reference sequence). V was clipped by 4 bases and J by 5 bases; unmatched bases: 2. The CDR3 sequence is 14 residues long. The CDR3 DNA reads as TGTGCCAGCAGCCGCGGACAGGATAATTCACCCCTCCACTTT. Its protein is CASSRGQDNSPLHF.

This clone has a handful of counts. The V call is TRBV28, the J call TRBJ2-1, with 7 bases aligning to TRBD2. CDR1 and CDR2 from the germline V gene are MDHEN and SYDVKM. The CDR3 covers 12 residues. The junction had 4 bases not matched to a gene; V was cut back by 2 bases and J by 12 bases. CDR3 protein: CASSLMGEGQFF. The CDR3 DNA reads TGTGCCAGCAGTTTAATGGGGGAGGGGCAGTTCTTC. The whole variable domain, remainder taken from reference TRBV28 and TRBJ2-1, is DVKVTQSSRYLVKRTGEKVFLECVQDMDHENMFWYRQDPGLGLRLIYFSYDVKMKEKGDIPEGYSVSREKKERFSLILESASTNQTSMYLCASSLMGEGQFFGPGTRLTVL.

The chain is built from TRBV7-8 and TRBJ2-7; D may be TRBD1 (5 bases). CDR3 size: 16 residues. Germline values: CDR1 SGHVS, CDR2 FQNEAQ. Trimming stripped 4 bases from V and 4 bases from J, with 20 bases between. The CDR3 DNA is TGTGCCAGCAGCTCGCCTGGCCGGACATCGGATTACGAGCAGTACGTC. Amino acids: CASSSPGRTSDYEQYV.

J is TRBJ2-5 and V is TRBV28; TRBD2 aligns across 9 bases. This CDR3 spans 13 amino acids. Unmatched junction bases numbered 6, after V lost 11 bases and J lost 2 bases. Per the germline V gene, CDR1 is MDHEN and CDR2 is SYDVKM. CDR3 region: CASLAGRQETQYF. The CDR3 region has the DNA TGTGCCTCTCTAGCGGGACGGCAAGAGACCCAGTACTTC.